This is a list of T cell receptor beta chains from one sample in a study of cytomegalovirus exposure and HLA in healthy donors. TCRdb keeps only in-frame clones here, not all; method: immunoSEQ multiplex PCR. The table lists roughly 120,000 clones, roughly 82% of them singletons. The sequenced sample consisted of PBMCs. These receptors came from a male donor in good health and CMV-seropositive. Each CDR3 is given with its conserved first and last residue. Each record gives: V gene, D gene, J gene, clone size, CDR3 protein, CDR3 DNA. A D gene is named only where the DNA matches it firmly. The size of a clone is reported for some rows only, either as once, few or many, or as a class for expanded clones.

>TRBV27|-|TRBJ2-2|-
CASSLQGTPNTGELFF
TGTGCCAGCAGTTTACAGGGGACCCCGAACACCGGGGAGCTGTTTTTT
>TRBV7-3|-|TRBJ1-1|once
CASSLLAGGTEAFF
TGTGCCAGCAGCCTCCTAGCGGGGGGCACTGAAGCTTTCTTT
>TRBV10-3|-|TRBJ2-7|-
CAISSAGDYEQYF
TGTGCCATCAGCTCGGCAGGTGACTACGAGCAGTACTTC
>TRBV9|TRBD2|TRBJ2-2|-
CASSAPGSGSYTGELFF
TGTGCCAGCAGCGCCCCAGGGAGCGGGAGTTACACCGGGGAGCTGTTTTTT
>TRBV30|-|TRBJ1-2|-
CASKGPANYGYTF
TGTGCCTCGAAGGGGCCAGCAAACTATGGCTACACCTTC
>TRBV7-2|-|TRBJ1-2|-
CASSRLVAGVFGYTF
TGTGCCAGCAGCCGGCTGGTGGCAGGGGTCTTTGGCTACACCTTC
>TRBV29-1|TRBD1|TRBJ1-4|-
CSVAGTGGLWTNEKLFF
TGCAGCGTTGCCGGGACAGGGGGCTTATGGACTAATGAAAAACTGTTTTTT
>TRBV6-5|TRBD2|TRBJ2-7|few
CASSYLAGSYEQYF
TGTGCCAGCAGTTACTTAGCGGGCTCCTACGAGCAGTACTTC
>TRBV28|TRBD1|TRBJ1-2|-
CASSSPRQGRYGYTF
TGTGCCAGCAGTTCCCCTCGACAGGGACGCTATGGCTACACCTTC
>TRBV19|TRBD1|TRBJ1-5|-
CASSLTGEGNQPQHF
TGTGCCAGTAGTCTTACAGGGGAGGGCAATCAGCCCCAGCATTTT
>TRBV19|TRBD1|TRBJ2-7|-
CASSRTGGTYEQYF
TGTGCCAGTAGTCGGACAGGGGGGACGTACGAGCAGTACTTC
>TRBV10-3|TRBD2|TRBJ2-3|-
CAISESPLAGDISTDTQYF
TGTGCCATCAGTGAGTCGCCCCTAGCGGGAGACATTAGCACAGATACGCAGTATTTT
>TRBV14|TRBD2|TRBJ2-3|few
CASSQDNRPTSGRTDTQYF
TGTGCCAGCAGCCAAGACAACCGACCGACTAGCGGGAGAACAGATACGCAGTATTTT
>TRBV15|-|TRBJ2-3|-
CATSRDPDTQYF
TGTGCCACCAGCAGAGATCCGGATACGCAGTATTTT
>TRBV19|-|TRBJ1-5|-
CASSTQSRNQPQHF
TGTGCCAGTAGTACACAGAGCCGCAATCAGCCCCAGCATTTT
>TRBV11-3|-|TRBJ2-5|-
CASSSSSVETQYF
TGTGCCAGCAGCTCCTCTAGCGTCGAGACCCAGTACTTC
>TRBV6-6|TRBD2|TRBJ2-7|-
CASSYSKVLAGYEQYF
TGTGCCAGCAGTTACTCGAAGGTGTTAGCGGGCTACGAGCAGTACTTC
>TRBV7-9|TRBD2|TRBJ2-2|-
CASSSSSGTGELFF
TGTGCCAGCAGCTCAAGTAGCGGGACCGGGGAGCTGTTTTTT
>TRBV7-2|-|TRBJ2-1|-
CASSLDLGLSYNEQFF
TGTGCCAGCAGCTTAGACCTGGGCCTCTCCTACAATGAGCAGTTCTTC
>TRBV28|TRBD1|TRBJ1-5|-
CASSRDRANQPQHF
TGTGCCAGCAGTCGGGACAGGGCCAATCAGCCCCAGCATTTT
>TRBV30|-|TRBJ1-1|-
CAWSVGARTEAFF
TGTGCCTGGAGTGTTGGGGCGCGCACTGAAGCTTTCTTT
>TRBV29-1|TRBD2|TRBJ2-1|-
CSELAGGPNEQFF
TGCAGCGAATTAGCGGGAGGGCCAAATGAGCAGTTCTTC
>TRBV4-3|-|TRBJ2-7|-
CASSQETNVRYEQYF
TGCGCCAGCAGCCAAGAGACAAACGTTCGATACGAGCAGTACTTC
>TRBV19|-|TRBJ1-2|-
CASSNEGRGYTF
TGTGCCAGTAGTAACGAAGGGAGAGGCTACACCTTC
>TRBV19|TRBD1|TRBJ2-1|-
CASSERGTGKLHEQFF
TGTGCCAGTAGTGAAAGAGGGACAGGGAAGCTACATGAGCAGTTCTTC
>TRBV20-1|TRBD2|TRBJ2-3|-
CSAQTSRTQYF
TGCAGTGCTCAGACTAGCCGTACGCAGTATTTT
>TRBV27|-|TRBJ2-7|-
CASSPSEAYEQYF
TGTGCCAGCAGCCCAAGCGAGGCCTACGAGCAGTACTTC
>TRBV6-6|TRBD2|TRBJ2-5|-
CASRAGGRETQYF
TGTGCCAGCAGAGCGGGGGGCCGAGAGACCCAGTACTTC
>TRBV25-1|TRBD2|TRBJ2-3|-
CASAGVVADTQYF
TGTGCCAGTGCGGGAGTGGTAGCAGATACGCAGTATTTT
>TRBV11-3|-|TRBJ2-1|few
CASSLDGSSYNEQFF
TGTGCCAGCAGCTTAGACGGGAGCTCCTACAATGAGCAGTTCTTC
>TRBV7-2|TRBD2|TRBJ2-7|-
CASSPELAGGYEQYF
TGTGCCAGCAGCCCAGAGCTAGCGGGGGGGTACGAGCAGTACTTC
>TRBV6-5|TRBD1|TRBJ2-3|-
CASRLQGADTQYF
TGTGCCAGCAGACTGCAGGGGGCAGATACGCAGTATTTT